This T cell receptor beta chain was identified during a study of shared clonotypes between healthy human individuals. In regard to this clone: Its antigen is undetermined.

Generated by immunoSEQ multiplex PCR, the TCRdb table keeps only in-frame clones and is missing some. There are roughly 2.2 million clones in the sample; 80% to 95% occur only once, and 0.3% to 0.45% lies in the top ten. Study conclusions and caveats: When naive CD4 clonotypes were compared across a few donors, approximately 4.9% were shared.

The V end lost 6 bases, the J end lost 0 bases, and 15 bases lay between the germline ends. This CDR3 region has 15 residues. Germline V gene sequence: CDR1 KGHSH, CDR2 LQKENI. The chain combines TRBV18 with TRBJ2-7; D is ambiguous. Sequencing input: naive CD4+ T cells from PBMCs. Subset denoted: CD45RA+ positively selected. The receptor was isolated from a man younger than 35 in good health. Some clones in this sample may be carry-over from other donors' samples. CDR3 loop: CASSPSGSTSYEQYF. The CDR3 DNA reads as TGTGCCAGCTCCCCTTCCGGGTCAACCTCCTACGAGCAGTACTTC.